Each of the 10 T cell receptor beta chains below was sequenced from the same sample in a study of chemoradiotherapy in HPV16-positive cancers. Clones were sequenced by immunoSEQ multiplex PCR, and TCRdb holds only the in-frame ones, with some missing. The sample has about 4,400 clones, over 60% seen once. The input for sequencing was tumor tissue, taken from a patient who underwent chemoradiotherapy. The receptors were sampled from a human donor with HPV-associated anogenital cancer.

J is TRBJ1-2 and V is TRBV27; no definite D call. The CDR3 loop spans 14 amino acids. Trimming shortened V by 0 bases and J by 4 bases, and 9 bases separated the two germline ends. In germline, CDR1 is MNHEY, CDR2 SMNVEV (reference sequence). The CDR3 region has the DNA TGTGCCAGCAGTTTATCGACCCCCGTCTATGGCTACACCTTC. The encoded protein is CASSLSTPVYGYTF.

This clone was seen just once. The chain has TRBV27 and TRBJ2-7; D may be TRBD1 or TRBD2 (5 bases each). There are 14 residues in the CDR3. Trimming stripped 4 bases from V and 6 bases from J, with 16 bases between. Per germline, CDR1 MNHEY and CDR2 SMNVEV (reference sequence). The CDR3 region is CASSSGTSTPEQYF. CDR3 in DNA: TGTGCCAGCAGTTCCGGGACGTCCACTCCCGAGCAGTACTTC.

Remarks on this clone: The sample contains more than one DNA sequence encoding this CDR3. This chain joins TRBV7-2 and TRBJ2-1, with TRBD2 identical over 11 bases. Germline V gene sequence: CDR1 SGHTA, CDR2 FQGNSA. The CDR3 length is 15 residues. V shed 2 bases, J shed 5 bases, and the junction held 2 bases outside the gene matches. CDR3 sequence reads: CASSLTSGRHNEQFF. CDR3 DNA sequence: TGTGCCAGCAGCTTAACTAGCGGGAGACACAATGAGCAGTTCTTC.

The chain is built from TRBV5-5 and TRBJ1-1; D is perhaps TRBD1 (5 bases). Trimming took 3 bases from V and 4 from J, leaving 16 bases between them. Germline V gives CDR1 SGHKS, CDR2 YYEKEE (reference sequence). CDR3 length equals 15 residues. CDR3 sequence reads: CASSSRLTEGTEAFF. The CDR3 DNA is TGTGCCAGCAGCTCACGTTTGACAGAGGGCACTGAAGCTTTCTTT.

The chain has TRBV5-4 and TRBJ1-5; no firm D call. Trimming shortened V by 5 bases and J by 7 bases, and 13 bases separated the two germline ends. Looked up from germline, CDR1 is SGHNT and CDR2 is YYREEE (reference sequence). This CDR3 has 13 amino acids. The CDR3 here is CASSPDTRQPQHF. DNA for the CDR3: TGTGCCAGCAGTCCCGATACGAGGCAGCCCCAGCATTTT.

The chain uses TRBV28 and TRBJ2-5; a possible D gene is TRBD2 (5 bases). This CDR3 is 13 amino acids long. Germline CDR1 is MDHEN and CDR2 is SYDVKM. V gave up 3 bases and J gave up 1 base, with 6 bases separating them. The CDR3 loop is CASSFGSQETQYF. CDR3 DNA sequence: TGTGCCAGCAGTTTTGGGAGCCAAGAGACCCAGTACTTC.

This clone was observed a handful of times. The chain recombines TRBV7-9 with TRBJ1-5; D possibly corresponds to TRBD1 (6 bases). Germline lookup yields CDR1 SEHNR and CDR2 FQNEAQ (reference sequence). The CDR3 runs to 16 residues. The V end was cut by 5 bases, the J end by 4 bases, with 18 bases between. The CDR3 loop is CASSQFRGVWNQPQHF. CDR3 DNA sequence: TGTGCCAGCAGCCAATTTAGGGGGGTTTGGAATCAGCCCCAGCATTTT.

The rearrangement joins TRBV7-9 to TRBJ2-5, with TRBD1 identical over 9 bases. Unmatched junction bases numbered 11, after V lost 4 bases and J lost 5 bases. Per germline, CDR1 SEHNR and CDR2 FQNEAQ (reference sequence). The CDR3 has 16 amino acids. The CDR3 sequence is CASSSRTGDSQETQYF. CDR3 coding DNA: TGTGCCAGCAGCTCAAGGACAGGGGATAGCCAGGAGACCCAGTACTTC.

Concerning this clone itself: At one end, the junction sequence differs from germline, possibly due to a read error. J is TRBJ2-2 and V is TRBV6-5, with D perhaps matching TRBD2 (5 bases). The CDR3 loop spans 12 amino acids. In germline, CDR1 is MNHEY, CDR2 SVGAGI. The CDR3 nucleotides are TGTGCCAGCAGTTGGATGGCTGGGGAGCTATTTTTT. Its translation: CASSWMAGELFF.

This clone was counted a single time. The DNA for the CDR3 is TGTGCCAGCAGTTCCATCTACGAGCAGTACTTC. Translation: CASSSIYEQYF. V and J are TRBV28 and TRBJ2-7; D ambiguous. The CDR3 totals 11 residues. From germline, CDR1 is MDHEN and CDR2 SYDVKM. Trimming pared 4 bases from V and 3 bases from J, leaving 4 bases between.